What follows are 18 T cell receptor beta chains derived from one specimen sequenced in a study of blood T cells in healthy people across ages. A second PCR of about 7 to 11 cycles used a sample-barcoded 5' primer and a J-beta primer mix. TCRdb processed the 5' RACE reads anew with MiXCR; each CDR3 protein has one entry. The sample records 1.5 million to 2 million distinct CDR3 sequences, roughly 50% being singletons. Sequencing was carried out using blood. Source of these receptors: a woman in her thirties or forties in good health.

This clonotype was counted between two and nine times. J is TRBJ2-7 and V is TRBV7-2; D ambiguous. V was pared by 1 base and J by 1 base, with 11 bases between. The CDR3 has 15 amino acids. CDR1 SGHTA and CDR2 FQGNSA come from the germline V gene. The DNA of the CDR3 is TGTGCCAGCAGCTTAGTTATAGGTGGGTCCTACGAGCAGTACTTC. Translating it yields CASSLVIGGSYEQYF.

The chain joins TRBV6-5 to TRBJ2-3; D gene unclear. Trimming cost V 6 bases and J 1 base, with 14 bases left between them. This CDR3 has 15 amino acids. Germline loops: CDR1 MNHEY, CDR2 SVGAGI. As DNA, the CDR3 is TGTGCCAGCAGCCTCTTGGGTTCCGGCACAGATACGCAGTATTTT. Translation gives CASSLLGSGTDTQYF.

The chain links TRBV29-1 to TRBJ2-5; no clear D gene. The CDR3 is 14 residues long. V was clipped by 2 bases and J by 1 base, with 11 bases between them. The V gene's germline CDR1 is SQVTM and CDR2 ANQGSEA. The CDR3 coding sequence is TGCAGCGTTGAAAAGGTAGTGGGCCAAGAGACCCAGTACTTC. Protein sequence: CSVEKVVGQETQYF.

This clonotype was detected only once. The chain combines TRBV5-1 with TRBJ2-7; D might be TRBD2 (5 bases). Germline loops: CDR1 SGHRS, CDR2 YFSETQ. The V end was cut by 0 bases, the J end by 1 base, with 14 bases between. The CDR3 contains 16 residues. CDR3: CASSLVSRGTSYEQYF. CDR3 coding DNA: TGCGCCAGCAGCTTGGTCTCCCGGGGTACATCCTACGAGCAGTACTTC. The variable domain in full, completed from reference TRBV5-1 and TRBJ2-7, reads KAGVTQTPRYLIKTRGQQVTLSCSPISGHRSVSWYQQTPGQGLQFLFEYFSETQRNKGNFPGRFSGRQFSNSRSEMNVSTLELGDSALYLCASSLVSRGTSYEQYFGPGTRLTVT.

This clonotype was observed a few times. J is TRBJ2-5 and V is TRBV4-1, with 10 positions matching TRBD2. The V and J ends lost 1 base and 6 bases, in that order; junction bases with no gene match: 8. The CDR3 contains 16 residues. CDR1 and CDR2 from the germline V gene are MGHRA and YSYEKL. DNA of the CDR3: TGCGCCAGCAGCCAAGTGAGCGGGGGGGCCGGGAAGACCCAGTACTTC. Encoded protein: CASSQVSGGAGKTQYF.

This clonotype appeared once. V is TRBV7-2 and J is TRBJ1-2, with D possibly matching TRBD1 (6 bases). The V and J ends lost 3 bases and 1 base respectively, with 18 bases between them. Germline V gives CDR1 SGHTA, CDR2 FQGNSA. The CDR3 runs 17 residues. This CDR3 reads CASSLDRHPTGNYGYTF. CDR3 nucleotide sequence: TGTGCCAGCAGCTTGGACAGACATCCGACTGGTAACTATGGCTACACCTTC.

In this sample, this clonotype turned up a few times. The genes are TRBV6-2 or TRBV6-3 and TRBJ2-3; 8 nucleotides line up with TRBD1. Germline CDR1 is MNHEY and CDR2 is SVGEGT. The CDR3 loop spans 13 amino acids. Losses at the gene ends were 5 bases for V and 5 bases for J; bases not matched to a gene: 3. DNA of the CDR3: TGTGCCAGCAGTGTCGGGACAGGAGATACGCAGTATTTT. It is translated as CASSVGTGDTQYF.

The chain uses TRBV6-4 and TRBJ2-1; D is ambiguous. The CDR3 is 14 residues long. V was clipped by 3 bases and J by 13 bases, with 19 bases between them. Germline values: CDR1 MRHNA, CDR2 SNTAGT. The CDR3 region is CASSEGPGGETQFF. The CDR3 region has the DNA TGTGCCAGCAGTGAAGGCCCAGGTGGAGAGACCCAGTTCTTC.

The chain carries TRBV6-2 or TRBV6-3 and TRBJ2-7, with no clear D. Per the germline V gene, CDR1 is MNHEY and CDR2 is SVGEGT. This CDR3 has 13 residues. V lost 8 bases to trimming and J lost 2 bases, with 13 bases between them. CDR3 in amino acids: CASQDRMTYEQYF. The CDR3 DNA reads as TGTGCCAGCCAAGATCGGATGACCTACGAGCAGTACTTC.

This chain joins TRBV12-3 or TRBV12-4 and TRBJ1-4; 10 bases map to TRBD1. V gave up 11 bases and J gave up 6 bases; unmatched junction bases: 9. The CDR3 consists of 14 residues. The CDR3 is CAPSPGQGYEKLFF. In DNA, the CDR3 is TGTGCCCCTAGTCCGGGACAGGGGTATGAAAAACTGTTTTTT.

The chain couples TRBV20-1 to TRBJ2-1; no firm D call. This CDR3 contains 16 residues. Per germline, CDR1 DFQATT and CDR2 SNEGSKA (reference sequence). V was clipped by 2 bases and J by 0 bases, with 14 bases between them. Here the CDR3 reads CSARTGDISSYNEQFF. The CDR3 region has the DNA TGCAGTGCTAGAACCGGAGACATCAGCTCCTACAATGAGCAGTTCTTC.

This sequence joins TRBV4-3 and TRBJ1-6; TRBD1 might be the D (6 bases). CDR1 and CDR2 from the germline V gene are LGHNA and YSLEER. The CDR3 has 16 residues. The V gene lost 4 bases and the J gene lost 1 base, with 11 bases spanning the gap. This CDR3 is CASSRSGTSYNSPLHF. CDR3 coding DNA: TGCGCCAGCAGCCGCTCCGGGACATCCTATAATTCACCCCTCCACTTT.

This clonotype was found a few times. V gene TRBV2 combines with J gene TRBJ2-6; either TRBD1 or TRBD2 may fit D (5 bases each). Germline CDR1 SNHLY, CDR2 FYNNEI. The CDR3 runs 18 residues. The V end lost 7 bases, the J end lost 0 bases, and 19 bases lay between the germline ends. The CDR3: CASMERDDISSGANVLTF. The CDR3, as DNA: TGTGCCAGCATGGAGAGGGACGATATAAGCTCTGGGGCCAACGTCCTGACTTTC.

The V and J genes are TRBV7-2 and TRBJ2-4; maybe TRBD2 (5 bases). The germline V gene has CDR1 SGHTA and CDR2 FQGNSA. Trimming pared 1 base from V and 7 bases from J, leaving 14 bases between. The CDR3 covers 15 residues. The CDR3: CASSLGFSRGNIQYF. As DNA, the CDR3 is TGTGCCAGCAGCTTAGGTTTTTCAAGAGGGAACATTCAGTACTTC.

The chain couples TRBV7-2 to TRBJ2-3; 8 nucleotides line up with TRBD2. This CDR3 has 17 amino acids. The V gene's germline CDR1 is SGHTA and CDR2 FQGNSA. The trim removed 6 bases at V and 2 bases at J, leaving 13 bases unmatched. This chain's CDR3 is CASRRTSTEKHTDTQYF. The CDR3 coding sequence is TGTGCCAGCAGGAGGACTAGCACGGAGAAACACACAGATACGCAGTATTTT. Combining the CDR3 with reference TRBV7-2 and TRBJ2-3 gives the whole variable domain GAGVSQSPSNKVTEKGKDVELRCDPISGHTALYWYRQSLGQGLEFLIYFQGNSAPDKSGLPSDRFSAERTGGSVSTLTIQRTQQEDSAVYLCASRRTSTEKHTDTQYFGPGTRLTVL.

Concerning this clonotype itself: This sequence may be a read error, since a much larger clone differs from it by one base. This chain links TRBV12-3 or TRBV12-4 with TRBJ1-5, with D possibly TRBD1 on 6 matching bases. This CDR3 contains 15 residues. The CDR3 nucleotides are TGTGCCAGCAGACCGGGACACCTAGAGAATCGGCCCCAGCATTTT. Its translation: CASRPGHLENRPQHF.

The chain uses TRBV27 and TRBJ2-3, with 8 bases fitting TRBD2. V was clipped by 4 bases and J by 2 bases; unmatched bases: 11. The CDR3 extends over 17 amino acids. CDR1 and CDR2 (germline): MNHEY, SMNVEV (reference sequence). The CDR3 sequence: CASSSYFGGGNTDTQYF. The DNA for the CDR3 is TGTGCCAGCAGTTCCTATTTCGGGGGGGGAAACACAGATACGCAGTATTTT.

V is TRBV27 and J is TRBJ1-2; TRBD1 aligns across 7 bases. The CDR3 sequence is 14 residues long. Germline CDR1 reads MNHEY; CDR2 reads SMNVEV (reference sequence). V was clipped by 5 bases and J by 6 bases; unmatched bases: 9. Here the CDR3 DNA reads TGTGCCAGCAGTAGCCCGGGACAGACCCATGGCTACACCTTC. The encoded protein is CASSSPGQTHGYTF.